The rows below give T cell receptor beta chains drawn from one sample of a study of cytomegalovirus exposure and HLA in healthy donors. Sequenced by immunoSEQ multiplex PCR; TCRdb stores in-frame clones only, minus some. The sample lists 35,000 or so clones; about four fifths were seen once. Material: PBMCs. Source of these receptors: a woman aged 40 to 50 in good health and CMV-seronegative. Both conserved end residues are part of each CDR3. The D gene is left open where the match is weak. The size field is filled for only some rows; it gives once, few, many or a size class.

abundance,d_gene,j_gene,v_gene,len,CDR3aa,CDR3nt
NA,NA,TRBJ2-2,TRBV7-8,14,CASTAMRLSGELFF,TGTGCCAGCACCGCTATGCGGTTGTCCGGGGAGCTGTTTTTT
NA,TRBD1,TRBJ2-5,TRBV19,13,CASSLGQGETQYF,TGTGCCAGTAGTTTAGGACAGGGGGAGACCCAGTACTTC
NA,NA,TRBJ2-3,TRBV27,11,CATRLADTQYF,TGTGCCACACGGTTGGCAGATACGCAGTATTTT
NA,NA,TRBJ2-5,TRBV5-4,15,CASSLKRSFGETQYF,TGTGCCAGCAGCTTGAAGCGGAGCTTCGGGGAGACCCAGTACTTC
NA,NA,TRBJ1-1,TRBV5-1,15,CASSLEGRGYTEAFF,TGCGCCAGCAGCTTGGAGGGCAGGGGCTACACTGAAGCTTTCTTT
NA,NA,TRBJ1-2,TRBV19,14,CASSIHRESYGYTF,TGTGCCAGTAGTATTCACAGGGAATCCTATGGCTACACCTTC
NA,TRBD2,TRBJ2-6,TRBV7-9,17,CASSPRGGSSGANVLTF,TGTGCCAGCAGCCCCCGGGGGGGTAGCTCTGGGGCCAACGTCCTGACTTTC
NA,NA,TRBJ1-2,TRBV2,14,CASSGRQDRGVYTF,TGTGCCAGCAGTGGTCGACAGGACCGAGGAGTCTACACCTTC
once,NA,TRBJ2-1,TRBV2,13,CASRETDYNEQFF,TGTGCCAGCAGGGAGACGGATTACAATGAGCAGTTCTTC
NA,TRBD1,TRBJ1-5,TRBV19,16,CARTGTGSGSNQPQHF,TGTGCCAGAACCGGGACAGGGTCGGGGAGCAATCAGCCCCAGCATTTT
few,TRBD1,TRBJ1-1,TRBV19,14,CASSLVTGEAEAFF,TGTGCCAGTAGTCTAGTGACAGGGGAGGCTGAAGCTTTCTTT
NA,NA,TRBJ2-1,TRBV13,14,CASSPQVTRGEQFF,TGTGCCAGCAGCCCCCAGGTGACCCGGGGTGAGCAGTTCTTC
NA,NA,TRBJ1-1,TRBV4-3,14,CASSQEAKNTEAFF,TGCGCCAGCAGCCAAGAGGCCAAGAACACTGAAGCTTTCTTT
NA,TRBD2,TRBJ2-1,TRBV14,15,CASSQIAGGHNEQFF,TGTGCCAGCAGCCAAATAGCGGGGGGGCACAATGAGCAGTTCTTC
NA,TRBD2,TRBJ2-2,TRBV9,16,CASRPGAGGRAGELFF,TGTGCCAGCAGACCTGGGGCGGGGGGACGCGCCGGGGAGCTGTTTTTT
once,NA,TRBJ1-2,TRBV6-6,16,CASSSLSPKRAYGYTF,TGTGCCAGCAGTTCGCTGTCACCTAAGAGGGCCTATGGCTACACCTTC
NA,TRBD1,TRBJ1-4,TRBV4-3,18,CASSHDRPGQGAGGKLFF,TGCGCCAGCAGCCACGACCGACCGGGACAGGGGGCAGGTGGAAAACTGTTTTTT
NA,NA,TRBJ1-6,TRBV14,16,CASSRSSMVVNSPLHF,TGTGCCAGCAGCCGTTCCTCGATGGTAGTGAATTCACCCCTCCACTTT
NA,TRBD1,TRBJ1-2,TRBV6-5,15,CASSYSRDRVAGYTF,TGTGCCAGCAGTTACTCCCGGGACAGGGTCGCCGGCTACACCTTC
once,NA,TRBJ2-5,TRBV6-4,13,CASSEIRGETQYF,TGTGCCAGCAGTGAAATCCGGGGAGAGACCCAGTACTTC
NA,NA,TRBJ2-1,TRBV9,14,CASSEGGGPDEQFF,TGTGCCAGCAGCGAAGGGGGGGGCCCGGATGAGCAGTTCTTC
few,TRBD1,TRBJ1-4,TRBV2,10,CASGGQGPVF,TGTGCCAGCGGAGGACAGGGACCCGTTTTT
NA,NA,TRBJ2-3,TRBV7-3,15,CASSPGVSSTDTQYF,TGTGCCAGCAGCCCAGGCGTATCGAGCACAGATACGCAGTATTTT
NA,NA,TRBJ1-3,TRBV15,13,CATSRASGNTIYF,TGTGCCACCAGCAGGGCCTCTGGAAACACCATATATTTT
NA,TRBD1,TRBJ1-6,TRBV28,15,CASKNGQDGNSPLHF,TGTGCCAGCAAAAATGGACAGGACGGTAATTCACCCCTCCACTTT
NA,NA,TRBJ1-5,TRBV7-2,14,CASSLKGGGQPQHF,TGTGCCAGCAGCTTAAAGGGTGGAGGTCAGCCCCAGCATTTT
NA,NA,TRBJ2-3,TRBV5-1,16,CASSQGGVVGTDTQYF,TGCGCCAGCAGCCAAGGGGGGGTAGTAGGCACAGATACGCAGTATTTT
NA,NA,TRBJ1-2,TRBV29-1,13,CSVEGRGDYGYTF,TGCAGCGTTGAAGGGAGGGGAGACTATGGCTACACCTTC
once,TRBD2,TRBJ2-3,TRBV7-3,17,CASSPSGGMKSTDTQYF,TGTGCCAGCAGTCCTAGCGGGGGCATGAAAAGCACAGATACGCAGTATTTT
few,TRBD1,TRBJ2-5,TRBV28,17,CASSSLQGAGGQETQYF,TGTGCCAGCAGTTCCCTACAGGGGGCTGGTGGGCAAGAGACCCAGTACTTC
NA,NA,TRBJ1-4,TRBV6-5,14,CASSYSFSGEKLFF,TGTGCCAGCAGTTATAGTTTTTCGGGTGAAAAACTGTTTTTT
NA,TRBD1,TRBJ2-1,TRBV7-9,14,CASSLEFRGYEQFF,TGTGCCAGCAGCTTAGAATTCAGGGGGTATGAGCAGTTCTTC
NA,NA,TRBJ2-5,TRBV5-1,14,CASRLELIGETQYF,TGCGCCAGCAGACTTGAGCTCATCGGAGAGACCCAGTACTTC
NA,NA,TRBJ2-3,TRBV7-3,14,CASSVDQRADTQYF,TGTGCCAGCAGCGTCGACCAGAGGGCAGATACGCAGTATTTT
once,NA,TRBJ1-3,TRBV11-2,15,CASRRTDPSGNTIYF,TGTGCCAGCAGACGGACAGACCCCTCTGGAAACACCATATATTTT
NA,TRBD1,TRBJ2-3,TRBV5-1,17,CASSLASDRAYTDTQYF,TGCGCCAGCAGCTTGGCCAGTGACAGGGCCTACACAGATACGCAGTATTTT
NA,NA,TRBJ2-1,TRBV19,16,CASSTDPGHLGDEQFF,TGTGCCAGTAGTACCGACCCGGGACACTTGGGGGATGAGCAGTTCTTC
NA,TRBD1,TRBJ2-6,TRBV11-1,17,CASSSGTGLWGANVLTF,TGTGCCAGCAGCTCCGGGACAGGGCTCTGGGGGGCCAACGTCCTGACTTTC
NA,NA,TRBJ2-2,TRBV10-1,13,CASSETGTGELFF,TGCGCCAGCAGTGAGACAGGGACCGGGGAGCTGTTTTTT
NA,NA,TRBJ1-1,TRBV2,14,CASRDSQGFTEAFF,TGTGCCAGCAGGGACTCACAGGGATTCACTGAAGCTTTCTTT
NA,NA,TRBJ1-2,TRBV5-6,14,CASSLGTVNYGYTF,TGTGCCAGCAGCTTGGGGACAGTCAACTATGGCTACACCTTC
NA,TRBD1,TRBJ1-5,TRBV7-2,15,CASSTGQGGNQPQHF,TGTGCCAGCAGCACCGGACAGGGCGGCAATCAGCCCCAGCATTTT
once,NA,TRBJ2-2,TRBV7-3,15,CASSPMAGRTGELFF,TGTGCCAGCAGCCCCATGGCGGGGAGGACCGGGGAGCTGTTTTTT